A selection of T cell receptor beta chains follows, all from one sample in a study of blood T cell repertoires in COVID-19. Produced via immunoSEQ multiplex PCR; TCRdb's table is partial and in-frame only. The sample has around 300,000 clones, 65% to 90% seen once. Sample: peripheral blood. These receptors all stem from a human donor in a cohort sampled during active COVID-19. Both conserved end residues are part of each CDR3. D genes are given only for firm matches. Some rows mark clone size as missing; the rest say once, few, many or name a class of expanded clone.

v_gene: TRBV30; abundance: NA; len: 17; j_gene: TRBJ1-1; d_gene: NA; CDR3aa: CAWEPGGATAPNTEAFF; CDR3nt: TGTGCCTGGGAACCGGGGGGGGCCACGGCTCCGAACACTGAAGCTTTCTTT
v_gene: TRBV28; abundance: NA; len: 12; j_gene: TRBJ2-7; d_gene: NA; CDR3aa: CASSLTQREQYF; CDR3nt: TGTGCCAGCAGTCTAACTCAGCGGGAGCAGTACTTC
v_gene: TRBV5-1; abundance: NA; len: 16; j_gene: TRBJ2-1; d_gene: NA; CDR3aa: CASSLFVGQQNNEQFF; CDR3nt: TGCGCCAGCAGCTTGTTTGTAGGACAACAAAACAATGAGCAGTTCTTC
v_gene: TRBV6-6; abundance: NA; len: 16; j_gene: TRBJ2-6; d_gene: TRBD1; CDR3aa: CASRPTGMSGANVLTF; CDR3nt: TGTGCCAGCAGACCGACAGGGATGAGTGGGGCCAACGTCCTGACTTTC
v_gene: TRBV7-2; abundance: NA; len: 15; j_gene: TRBJ1-4; d_gene: NA; CDR3aa: CASSETGEFNEKLFF; CDR3nt: TGTGCCAGCAGCGAAACAGGAGAATTTAATGAAAAACTGTTTTTT
v_gene: TRBV3-1/TRBV3-2; abundance: NA; len: 15; j_gene: TRBJ1-1; d_gene: NA; CDR3aa: CASSLRVNMNTEAFF; CDR3nt: TGTGCCAGCAGCCTCAGGGTTAACATGAACACTGAAGCTTTCTTT
v_gene: TRBV9; abundance: NA; len: 14; j_gene: TRBJ1-2; d_gene: NA; CDR3aa: CASSAPGGDYGYTF; CDR3nt: TGTGCCAGCAGCGCACCCGGGGGGGACTATGGCTACACCTTC
v_gene: TRBV6-2/TRBV6-3; abundance: NA; len: 14; j_gene: TRBJ1-4; d_gene: NA; CDR3aa: CASSKEGYREKLFF; CDR3nt: TGTGCCAGCAGTAAGGAGGGGTATCGTGAAAAACTGTTTTTT
v_gene: TRBV6-2/TRBV6-3; abundance: few; len: 15; j_gene: TRBJ2-5; d_gene: TRBD2; CDR3aa: CASSYSSSGSETQYF; CDR3nt: TGTGCCAGCAGTTACTCGAGTAGCGGGAGTGAGACCCAGTACTTC
v_gene: TRBV29-1; abundance: NA; len: 14; j_gene: TRBJ2-2; d_gene: TRBD1; CDR3aa: CSVRRQGRSGELFF; CDR3nt: TGCAGCGTCCGTCGACAGGGAAGGTCCGGGGAGCTGTTTTTT
v_gene: TRBV5-1; abundance: NA; len: 15; j_gene: TRBJ2-5; d_gene: NA; CDR3aa: CASSPSAGDGETQYF; CDR3nt: TGCGCCAGCAGCCCGTCCGCAGGGGATGGAGAGACCCAGTACTTC
v_gene: TRBV28; abundance: NA; len: 13; j_gene: TRBJ2-7; d_gene: NA; CDR3aa: CATVGQPLGEQYF; CDR3nt: TGTGCCACCGTAGGACAGCCCCTTGGCGAGCAGTACTTC
v_gene: TRBV11-2; abundance: once; len: 13; j_gene: TRBJ2-7; d_gene: NA; CDR3aa: CASSMDPGDEQYF; CDR3nt: TGTGCCAGCAGCATGGACCCCGGGGACGAGCAGTACTTC
v_gene: TRBV28; abundance: NA; len: 15; j_gene: TRBJ1-1; d_gene: TRBD1; CDR3aa: CASTKGGQLNTEAFF; CDR3nt: TGTGCCAGTACTAAAGGGGGACAGCTGAACACTGAAGCTTTCTTT
v_gene: TRBV23-1; abundance: NA; len: 11; j_gene: TRBJ2-2; d_gene: NA; CDR3aa: CASRDTGELFF; CDR3nt: TGCGCGTCCCGTGACACCGGGGAGCTGTTTTTT
v_gene: TRBV11-2; abundance: NA; len: 15; j_gene: TRBJ2-7; d_gene: TRBD2; CDR3aa: CASSLSTSGTYEQYF; CDR3nt: TGTGCCAGCAGCCTATCGACTAGCGGGACCTACGAGCAGTACTTC
v_gene: TRBV28; abundance: NA; len: 15; j_gene: TRBJ1-3; d_gene: NA; CDR3aa: CASSLGGGVGNTIYF; CDR3nt: TGTGCCAGCAGTTTAGGGGGGGGAGTTGGAAACACCATATATTTT
v_gene: TRBV5-1; abundance: NA; len: 14; j_gene: TRBJ1-5; d_gene: TRBD1; CDR3aa: CASSLTGGNQPQHF; CDR3nt: TGCGCCAGCAGCTTGACAGGGGGCAATCAGCCCCAGCATTTT
v_gene: TRBV15; abundance: NA; len: 14; j_gene: TRBJ1-1; d_gene: NA; CDR3aa: CATSGSGGRREAFF; CDR3nt: TGTGCCACCAGCGGATCCGGGGGGCGACGTGAAGCTTTCTTT
v_gene: TRBV18; abundance: few; len: 14; j_gene: TRBJ2-3; d_gene: TRBD2; CDR3aa: CASKLAGSTDTQYF; CDR3nt: TGTGCCAGCAAACTAGCGGGAAGCACAGATACGCAGTATTTT
v_gene: TRBV6-4; abundance: NA; len: 13; j_gene: TRBJ2-7; d_gene: NA; CDR3aa: CATLQGLVCEQYF; CDR3nt: TGTGCCACACTACAGGGTTTAGTCTGCGAGCAGTACTTC
v_gene: TRBV6-5; abundance: NA; len: 15; j_gene: TRBJ1-5; d_gene: TRBD1; CDR3aa: CASRTGQGLFQPQHF; CDR3nt: TGTGCCAGCAGGACGGGACAGGGCCTCTTTCAGCCCCAGCATTTT
v_gene: TRBV5-4; abundance: NA; len: 12; j_gene: TRBJ1-3; d_gene: NA; CDR3aa: CASSGDGNTIYF; CDR3nt: TGTGCCAGCAGCGGAGACGGAAACACCATATATTTT
v_gene: TRBV6-6; abundance: NA; len: 12; j_gene: TRBJ2-1; d_gene: TRBD1; CDR3aa: CASRYTGEEQFF; CDR3nt: TGTGCCAGCAGATATACAGGGGAGGAGCAGTTCTTC
v_gene: TRBV6-1; abundance: NA; len: 15; j_gene: TRBJ2-2; d_gene: NA; CDR3aa: CASSEGLKGTGELFF; CDR3nt: TGTGCCAGCAGTGAAGGACTGAAGGGGACCGGGGAGCTGTTTTTT
v_gene: TRBV19; abundance: NA; len: 15; j_gene: TRBJ2-7; d_gene: NA; CDR3aa: CASSLGGAPRYEQYF; CDR3nt: TGTGCCAGTAGTCTGGGGGGAGCCCCCAGATACGAGCAGTACTTC
v_gene: TRBV27; abundance: NA; len: 16; j_gene: TRBJ1-4; d_gene: NA; CDR3aa: CASSFAGFATNEKLFF; CDR3nt: TGTGCCAGCAGCTTTGCAGGGTTTGCAACTAATGAAAAACTGTTTTTT
v_gene: TRBV30; abundance: NA; len: 14; j_gene: TRBJ2-6; d_gene: NA; CDR3aa: CAWSEASGANVLTF; CDR3nt: TGTGCCTGGAGTGAAGCTTCTGGGGCCAACGTCCTGACTTTC
v_gene: TRBV28; abundance: NA; len: 17; j_gene: TRBJ2-6; d_gene: TRBD2; CDR3aa: CASSLPLAGAGANVLTF; CDR3nt: TGTGCCAGCAGTTTGCCTCTAGCGGGAGCTGGGGCCAACGTCCTGACTTTC